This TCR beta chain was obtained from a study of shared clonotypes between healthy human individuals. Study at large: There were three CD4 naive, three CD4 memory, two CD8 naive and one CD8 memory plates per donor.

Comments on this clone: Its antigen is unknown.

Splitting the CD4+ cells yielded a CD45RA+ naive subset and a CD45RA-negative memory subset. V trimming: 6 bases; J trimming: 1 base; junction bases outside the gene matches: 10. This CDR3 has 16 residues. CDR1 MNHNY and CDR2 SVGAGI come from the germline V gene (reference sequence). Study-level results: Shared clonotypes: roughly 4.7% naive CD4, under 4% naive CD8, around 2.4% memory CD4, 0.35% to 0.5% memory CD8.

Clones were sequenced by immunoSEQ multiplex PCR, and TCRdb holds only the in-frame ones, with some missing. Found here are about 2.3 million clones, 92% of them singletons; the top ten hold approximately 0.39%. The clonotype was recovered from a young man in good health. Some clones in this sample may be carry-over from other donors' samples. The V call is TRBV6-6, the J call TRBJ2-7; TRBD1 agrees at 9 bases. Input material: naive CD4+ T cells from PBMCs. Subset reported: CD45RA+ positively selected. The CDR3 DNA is TGTGCCAGCAGGCAACCGGGACAGGGAGGGTCCTACGAGCAGTACTTC. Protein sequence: CASRQPGQGGSYEQYF.